This TCR beta chain emerged from a study of vaccination effects on CD4 cells after COVID-19. With respect to this clone: Its cognate antigen is unknown.

Clones were sequenced by immunoSEQ multiplex PCR, and TCRdb holds only the in-frame ones, with some missing. In the table there are around 27,000 clones, roughly 60% of which are singletons. When more than 9 days of culture had elapsed, CD4+ T cells were isolated. Sequencing used CD4+ T cells from PBMCs cultured without peptide, obtained before COVID-19 vaccination. The sequence came from a human donor who received a COVID-19 vaccine.

The CDR3: CASSLSFEQFF. As DNA, the CDR3 is TGTGCCAGCAGCCTTAGTTTTGAGCAGTTCTTC. The genes are TRBV3-1 (or the pseudogene TRBV3-2) and TRBJ2-1, with D unclear. Germline CDR1 reads LGHDT; CDR2 reads YNNKEL (reference sequence). V lost 4 bases and J 9 bases, leaving 7 bases between the germline ends. The length of the CDR3 is 11 residues.